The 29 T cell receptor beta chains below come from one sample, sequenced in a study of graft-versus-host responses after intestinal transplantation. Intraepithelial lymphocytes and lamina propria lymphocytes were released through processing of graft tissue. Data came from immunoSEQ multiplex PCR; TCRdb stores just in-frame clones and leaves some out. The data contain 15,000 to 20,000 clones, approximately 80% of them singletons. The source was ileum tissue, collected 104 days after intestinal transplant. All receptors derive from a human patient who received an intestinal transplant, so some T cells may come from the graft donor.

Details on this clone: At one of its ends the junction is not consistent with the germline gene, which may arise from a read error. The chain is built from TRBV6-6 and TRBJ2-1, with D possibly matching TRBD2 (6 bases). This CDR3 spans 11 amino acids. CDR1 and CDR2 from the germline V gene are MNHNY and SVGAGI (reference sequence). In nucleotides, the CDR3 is TGTGCCAGCAGCCAGCGACGGGAGCTGTTCTTC. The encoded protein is CASSQRRELFF.

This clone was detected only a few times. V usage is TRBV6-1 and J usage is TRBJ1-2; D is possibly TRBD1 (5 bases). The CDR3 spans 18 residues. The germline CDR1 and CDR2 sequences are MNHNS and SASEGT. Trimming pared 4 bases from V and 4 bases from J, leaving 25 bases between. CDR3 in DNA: TGTGCCAGCAGTGGACAGCAACAAACCATAAACCAAGCCTATGGCTACACCTTC. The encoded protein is CASSGQQQTINQAYGYTF.

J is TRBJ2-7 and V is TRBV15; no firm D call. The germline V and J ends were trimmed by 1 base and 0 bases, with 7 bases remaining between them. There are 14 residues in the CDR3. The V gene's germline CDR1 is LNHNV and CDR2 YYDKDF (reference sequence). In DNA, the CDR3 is TGTGCCACCAGCAGAGTCGGGCTCTCCTACGAGCAGTACTTC. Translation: CATSRVGLSYEQYF.

This CDR3 reads CASSRRGTQETQYF. CDR3 DNA sequence: TGTGCCAGCAGCAGGAGAGGGACCCAAGAGACCCAGTACTTC. The rearrangement joins TRBV6-1 to TRBJ2-5, with D perhaps TRBD1 or TRBD2 (5 bases each). The CDR3 is made up of 14 amino acids. Per the germline V gene, CDR1 is MNHNS and CDR2 is SASEGT. V lost 6 bases and J lost 1, with 12 bases in between.

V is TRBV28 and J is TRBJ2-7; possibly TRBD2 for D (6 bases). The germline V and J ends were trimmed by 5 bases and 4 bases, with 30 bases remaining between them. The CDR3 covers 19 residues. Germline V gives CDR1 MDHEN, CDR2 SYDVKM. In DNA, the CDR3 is TGTGCCAGCAGTCTTTACCCCCCTTGCGAGTGCGCTGGGGGGTACGAGCAGTACTTC. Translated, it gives CASSLYPPCECAGGYEQYF.

CDR3 region: CASSLGLAGAQETQYF. Written as DNA, the CDR3 is TGCGCCAGCAGCTTGGGACTAGCGGGAGCCCAAGAGACCCAGTACTTC. J is TRBJ2-5 and V is TRBV5-1; 12 bases are shared with TRBD2. The ends lost 0 bases at V and 1 base at J; junction bases unmatched: 1. The CDR3 length is 16 residues. In germline, CDR1 is SGHRS, CDR2 YFSETQ.

The CDR3 bases are TGTGCCAGCTCACCAGGGGGTCGGGGACCATGGACAGATACGCAGTATTTT. Its protein is CASSPGGRGPWTDTQYF. The genes are TRBV18 and TRBJ2-3; D assignment may be TRBD1 or TRBD2 (5 bases each). Trimming took off 2 bases at V and 3 bases at J, with 18 bases between the two ends. The CDR3 has 17 residues. Germline CDR1 is KGHSH and CDR2 is LQKENI.

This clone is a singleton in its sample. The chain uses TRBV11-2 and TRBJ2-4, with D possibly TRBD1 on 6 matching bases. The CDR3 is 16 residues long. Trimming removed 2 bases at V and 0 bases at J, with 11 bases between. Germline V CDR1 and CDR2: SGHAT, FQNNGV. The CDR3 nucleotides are TGTGCCAGCAGCTTAAACAGGGAACTAGCCAAAAACATTCAGTACTTC. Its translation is CASSLNRELAKNIQYF.

CDR3 protein: CATSRDHGASYEQYF. The DNA of the CDR3 is TGTGCCACCAGCAGAGATCATGGAGCTTCCTACGAGCAGTACTTC. The chain has TRBV15 and TRBJ2-5; D is unresolved. The assigned J gene may be wrong: the sequence end matches TRBJ2-7 better. Per the germline V gene, CDR1 is LNHNV and CDR2 is YYDKDF (reference sequence). CDR3 size: 15 residues.

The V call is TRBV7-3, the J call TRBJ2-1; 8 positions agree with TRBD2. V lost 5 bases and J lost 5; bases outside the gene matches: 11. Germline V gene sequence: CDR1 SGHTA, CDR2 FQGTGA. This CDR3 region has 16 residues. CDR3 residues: CASSPEGAGGDNEQFF. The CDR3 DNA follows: TGTGCCAGCAGCCCTGAGGGTGCGGGAGGCGACAATGAGCAGTTCTTC.

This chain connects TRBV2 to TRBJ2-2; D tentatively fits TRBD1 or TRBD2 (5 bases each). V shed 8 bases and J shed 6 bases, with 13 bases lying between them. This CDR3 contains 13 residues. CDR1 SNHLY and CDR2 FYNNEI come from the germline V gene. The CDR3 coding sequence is TGTGCCAGCCCACGCGAGGGGTCCGGGGAGCTGTTTTTT. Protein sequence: CASPREGSGELFF. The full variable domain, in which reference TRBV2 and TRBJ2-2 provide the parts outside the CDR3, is EPEVTQTPSHQVTQMGQEVILRCVPISNHLYFYWYRQILGQKVEFLVSFYNNEISEKSEIFDDQFSVERPDGSNFTLKIRSTKLEDSAMYFCASPREGSGELFFGEGSRLTVL.

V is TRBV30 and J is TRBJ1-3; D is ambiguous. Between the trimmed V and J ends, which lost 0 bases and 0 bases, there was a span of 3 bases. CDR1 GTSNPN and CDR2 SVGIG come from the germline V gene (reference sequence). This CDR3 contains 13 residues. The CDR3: CAWSVNSGNTIYF. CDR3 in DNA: TGTGCCTGGAGTGTTAACTCTGGAAACACCATATATTTT.

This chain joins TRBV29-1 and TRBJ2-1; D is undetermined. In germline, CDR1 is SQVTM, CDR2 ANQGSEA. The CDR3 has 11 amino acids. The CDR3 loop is CTSLKNNEQFF. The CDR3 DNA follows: TGCACTTCCTTGAAGAACAATGAGCAGTTCTTC.

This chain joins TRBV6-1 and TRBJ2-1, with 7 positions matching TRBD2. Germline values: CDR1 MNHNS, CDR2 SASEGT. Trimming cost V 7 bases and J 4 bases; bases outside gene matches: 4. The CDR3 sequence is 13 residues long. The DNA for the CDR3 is TGTGCCAGCACTCCTAGCGGTTACAATGAGCAGTTCTTC. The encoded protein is CASTPSGYNEQFF.

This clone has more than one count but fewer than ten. The CDR3 DNA reads as TGCGCCAGCAGCTTGCGGGGGGGGCCGAATCAGCCCCAGCATTTT. As protein: CASSLRGGPNQPQHF. The chain combines TRBV5-1 with TRBJ1-5, with a possible D match to TRBD1 (6 bases). The V and J ends lost 1 base and 4 bases respectively, with 12 bases between them. The germline gives CDR1 SGHRS, CDR2 YFSETQ. This CDR3 comprises 15 residues.

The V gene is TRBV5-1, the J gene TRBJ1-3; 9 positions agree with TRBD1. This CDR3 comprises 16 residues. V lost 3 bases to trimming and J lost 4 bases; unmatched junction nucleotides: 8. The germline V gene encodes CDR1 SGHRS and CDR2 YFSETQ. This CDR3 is CASSSTGGAAGNTIYF. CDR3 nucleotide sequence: TGCGCCAGCAGCTCTACAGGGGGCGCGGCGGGAAACACCATATATTTT.

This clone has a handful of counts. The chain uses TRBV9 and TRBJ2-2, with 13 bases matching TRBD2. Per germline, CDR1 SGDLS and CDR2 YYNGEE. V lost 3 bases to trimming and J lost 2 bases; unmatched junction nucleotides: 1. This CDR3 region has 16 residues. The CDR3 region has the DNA TGTGCCAGCAGCGGGGGACTAGCGGGAAACACCGGGGAGCTGTTTTTT. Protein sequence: CASSGGLAGNTGELFF.

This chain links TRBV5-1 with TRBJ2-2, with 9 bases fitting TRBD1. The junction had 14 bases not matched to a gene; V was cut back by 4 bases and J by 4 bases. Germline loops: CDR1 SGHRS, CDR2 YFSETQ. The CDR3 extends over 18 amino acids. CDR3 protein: CASSPNSGTGYSTGELFF. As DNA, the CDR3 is TGCGCCAGCAGCCCTAACTCCGGGACAGGGTATTCCACCGGGGAGCTGTTTTTT. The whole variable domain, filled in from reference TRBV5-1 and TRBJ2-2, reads KAGVTQTPRYLIKTRGQQVTLSCSPISGHRSVSWYQQTPGQGLQFLFEYFSETQRNKGNFPGRFSGRQFSNSRSEMNVSTLELGDSALYLCASSPNSGTGYSTGELFFGEGSRLTVL.

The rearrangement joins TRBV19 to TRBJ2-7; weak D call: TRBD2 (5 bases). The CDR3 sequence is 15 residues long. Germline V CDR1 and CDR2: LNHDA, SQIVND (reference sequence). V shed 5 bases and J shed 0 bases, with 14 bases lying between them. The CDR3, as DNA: TGTGCCAGTAGTCGAGGAGGCCGCCCCTCCTACGAGCAGTACTTC. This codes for CASSRGGRPSYEQYF.

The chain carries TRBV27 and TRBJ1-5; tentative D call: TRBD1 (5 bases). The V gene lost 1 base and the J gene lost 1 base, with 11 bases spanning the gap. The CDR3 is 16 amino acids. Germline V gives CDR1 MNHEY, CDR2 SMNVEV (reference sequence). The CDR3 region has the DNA TGTGCCAGCAGTTTATATAGTGGGGGGAGCAATCAGCCCCAGCATTTT. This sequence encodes CASSLYSGGSNQPQHF.

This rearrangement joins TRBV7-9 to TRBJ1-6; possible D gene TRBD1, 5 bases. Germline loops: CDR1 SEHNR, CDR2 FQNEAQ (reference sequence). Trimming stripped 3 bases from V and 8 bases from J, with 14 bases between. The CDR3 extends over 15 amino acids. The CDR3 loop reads CASSLGSGFYSPLHF. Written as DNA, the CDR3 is TGTGCCAGCAGCTTGGGTTCAGGGTTTTATTCACCCCTCCACTTT.

The CDR3 nucleotides read TGTGCCAGCAGCTTGGTGGGGGCTGGGGCCAACGTCCTGACTTTC. It is translated as CASSLVGAGANVLTF. The gene calls are TRBV7-9 and TRBJ2-6; D tentatively reads TRBD1 or TRBD2 (5 bases each). This CDR3 has 15 amino acids. V lost 3 bases to trimming and J lost 2 bases, with 8 bases between them. Germline assignment: CDR1 SEHNR and CDR2 FQNEAQ (reference sequence).

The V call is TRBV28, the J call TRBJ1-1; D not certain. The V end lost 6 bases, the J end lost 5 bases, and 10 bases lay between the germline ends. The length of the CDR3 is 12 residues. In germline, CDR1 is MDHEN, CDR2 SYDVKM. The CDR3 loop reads CASSLLGTEAFF. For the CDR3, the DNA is TGTGCCAGCAGCCTCTTAGGTACTGAAGCTTTCTTT.

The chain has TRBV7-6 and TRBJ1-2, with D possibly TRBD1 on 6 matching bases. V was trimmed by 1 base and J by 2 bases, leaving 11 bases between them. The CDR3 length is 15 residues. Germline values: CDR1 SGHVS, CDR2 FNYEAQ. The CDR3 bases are TGTGCCAGCAGCTTAGTCCAGGGGCGAAACTATGGCTACACCTTC. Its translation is CASSLVQGRNYGYTF.

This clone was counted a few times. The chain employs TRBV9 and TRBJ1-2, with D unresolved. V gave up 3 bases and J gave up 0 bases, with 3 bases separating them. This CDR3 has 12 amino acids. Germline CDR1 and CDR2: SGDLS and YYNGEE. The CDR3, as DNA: TGTGCCAGCAGCGCCGCTAACTATGGCTACACCTTC. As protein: CASSAANYGYTF.

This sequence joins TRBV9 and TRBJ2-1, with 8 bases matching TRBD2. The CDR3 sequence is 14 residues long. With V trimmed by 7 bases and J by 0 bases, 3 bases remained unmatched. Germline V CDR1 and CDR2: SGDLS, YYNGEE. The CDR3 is CASGSGSSYNEQFF. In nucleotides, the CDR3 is TGTGCCAGCGGGAGCGGGAGCTCCTACAATGAGCAGTTCTTC.

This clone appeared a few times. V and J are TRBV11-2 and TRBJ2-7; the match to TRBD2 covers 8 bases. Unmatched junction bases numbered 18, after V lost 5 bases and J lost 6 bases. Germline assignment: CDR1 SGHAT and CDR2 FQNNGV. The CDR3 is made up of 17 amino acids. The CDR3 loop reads CASSPRLGGTRRFEQYF. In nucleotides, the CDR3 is TGTGCCAGCAGCCCCAGACTGGGGGGGACTAGACGTTTCGAGCAGTACTTC.

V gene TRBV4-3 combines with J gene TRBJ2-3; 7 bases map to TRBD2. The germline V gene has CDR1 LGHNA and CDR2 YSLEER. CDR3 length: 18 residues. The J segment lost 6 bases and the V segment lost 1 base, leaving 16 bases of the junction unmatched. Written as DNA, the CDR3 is TGCGCCAGCAGCCAAGTACCGGGAGGCGCAGCTTCTAGGGATACGCAGTATTTT. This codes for CASSQVPGGAASRDTQYF.

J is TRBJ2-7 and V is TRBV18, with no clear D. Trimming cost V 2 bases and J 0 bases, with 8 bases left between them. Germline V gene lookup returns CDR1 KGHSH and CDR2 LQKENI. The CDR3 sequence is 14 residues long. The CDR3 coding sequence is TGTGCCAGCTCACCAGACCAAAGCTCCTACGAGCAGTACTTC. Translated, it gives CASSPDQSSYEQYF.